The entry that follows covers one T cell receptor (beta chain) sequence. Its antigen remains unknown. A clone one base away is much larger, so this may be a read error. This record comes from a study of T cell repertoires in cytomegalovirus infection. Overall study context: Indications of both CMV infection and matching HLA type were provided by public TCR beta signatures. Broader study findings: Carriers of CMV plus the relevant HLA were identified by cumulative public TCR beta family frequency. Within the response measured ex vivo, HLA-C-restricted CMV-specific TCR beta clonotypes were dominant.

TCRdb re-called the reads through MiXCR, storing one row per CDR3 protein. Counted here are some 180,000 distinct CDR3 sequences, about a tenth occurring once; the ten biggest clones make up approximately 4.2%. The CDR3 length is 12 residues. V gave up 0 bases and J gave up 8 bases, with 7 bases separating them. Germline V gene sequence: CDR1 SGHTA, CDR2 FQGNSA. The clonotype was recovered from a human donor in good health (CMV status not recorded). Some clones in this sample may be carry-over from other donors' samples. The sample taken for sequencing was PBMCs. The chain couples TRBV7-2 to TRBJ1-1; D unresolved. CDR3: CASSLAEDEAFF. In DNA, the CDR3 is TGTGCCAGCAGCTTAGCCGAGGACGAAGCTTTCTTT.